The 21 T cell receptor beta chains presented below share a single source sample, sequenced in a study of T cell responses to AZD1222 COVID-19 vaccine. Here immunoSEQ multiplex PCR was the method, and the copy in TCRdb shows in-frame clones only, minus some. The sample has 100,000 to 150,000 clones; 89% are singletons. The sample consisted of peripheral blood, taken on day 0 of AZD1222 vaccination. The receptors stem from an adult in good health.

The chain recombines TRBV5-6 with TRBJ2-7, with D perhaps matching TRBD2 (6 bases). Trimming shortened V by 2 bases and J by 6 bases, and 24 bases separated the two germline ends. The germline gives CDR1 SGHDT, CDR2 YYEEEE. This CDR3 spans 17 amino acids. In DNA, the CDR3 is TGTGCCAGCAGCTTTTCGTTCTTGGTGGCAGGGAGGAGCGAGCAGTACTTC. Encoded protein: CASSFSFLVAGRSEQYF.

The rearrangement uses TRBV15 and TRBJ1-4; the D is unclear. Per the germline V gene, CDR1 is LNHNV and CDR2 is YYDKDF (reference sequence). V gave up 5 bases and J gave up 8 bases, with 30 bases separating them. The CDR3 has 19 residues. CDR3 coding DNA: TGTGCCACCAGCGGCCAGAGGGTTTTTCTTGGGCCGCATGAGGAAAAACTGTTTTTT. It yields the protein CATSGQRVFLGPHEEKLFF.

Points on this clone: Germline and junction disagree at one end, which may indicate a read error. CDR3 coding DNA: TGTGCCATCAGTGCGGGAAACAGTGAAGCTTTCTTT. This gives the protein CAISAGNSEAFF. The genes are TRBV10-3 and TRBJ1-1, with no clear D. The CDR3 consists of 12 residues. Per the germline V gene, CDR1 is ENHRY and CDR2 is SYGVKD.

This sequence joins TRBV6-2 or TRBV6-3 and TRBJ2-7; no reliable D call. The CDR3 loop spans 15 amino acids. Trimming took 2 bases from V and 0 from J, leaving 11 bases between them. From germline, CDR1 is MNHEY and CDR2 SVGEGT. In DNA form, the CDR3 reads TGTGCCAGCAGTTACCGTCAGACGAGCTCCTACGAGCAGTACTTC. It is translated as CASSYRQTSSYEQYF.

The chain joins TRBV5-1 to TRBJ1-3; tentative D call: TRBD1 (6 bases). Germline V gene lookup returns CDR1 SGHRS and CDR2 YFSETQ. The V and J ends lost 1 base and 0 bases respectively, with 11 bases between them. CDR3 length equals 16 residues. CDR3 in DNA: TGCGCCAGCAGCTTGTTTTCAGGGGACTCTGGAAACACCATATATTTT. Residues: CASSLFSGDSGNTIYF.

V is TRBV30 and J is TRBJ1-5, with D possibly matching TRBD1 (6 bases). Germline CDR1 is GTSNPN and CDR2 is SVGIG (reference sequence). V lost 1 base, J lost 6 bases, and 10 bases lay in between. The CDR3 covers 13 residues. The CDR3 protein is CAWSGGPGQPQHF. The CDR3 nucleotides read TGTGCCTGGAGTGGGGGGCCGGGTCAGCCCCAGCATTTT.

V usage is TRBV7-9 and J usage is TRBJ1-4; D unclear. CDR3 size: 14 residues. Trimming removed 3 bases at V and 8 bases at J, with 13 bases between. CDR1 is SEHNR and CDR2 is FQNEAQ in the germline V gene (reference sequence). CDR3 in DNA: TGTGCCAGCAGCTTCGTCGGATTCCCCGAAAAACTGTTTTTT. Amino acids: CASSFVGFPEKLFF.

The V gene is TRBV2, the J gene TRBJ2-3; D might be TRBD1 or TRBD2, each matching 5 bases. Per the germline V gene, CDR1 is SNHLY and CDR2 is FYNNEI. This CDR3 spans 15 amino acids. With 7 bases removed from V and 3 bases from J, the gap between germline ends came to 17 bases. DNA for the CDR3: TGTGCCAGCATCTGGGGGTTAGGGGCAACAGATACGCAGTATTTT. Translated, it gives CASIWGLGATDTQYF.

Written as DNA, the CDR3 is TGTGCCAGCAGCCACAGGGGGGCCTACGAGCAGTACTTC. It specifies CASSHRGAYEQYF. V and J are TRBV7-9 and TRBJ2-7; TRBD1 matches at 8 bases. J was trimmed by 2 bases and V by 5 bases; bases with no gene match: 2. This CDR3 comprises 13 residues. Germline V gene lookup returns CDR1 SEHNR and CDR2 FQNEAQ (reference sequence).

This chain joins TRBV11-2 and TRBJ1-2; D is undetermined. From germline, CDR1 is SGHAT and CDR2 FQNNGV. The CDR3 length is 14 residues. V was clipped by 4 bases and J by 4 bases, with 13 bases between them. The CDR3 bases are TGTGCCAGCAGCTCAGGACCCCACCTCTATGGCTACACCTTC. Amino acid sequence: CASSSGPHLYGYTF.

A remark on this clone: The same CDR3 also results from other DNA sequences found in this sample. The CDR3 nucleotides are TGTGCCAGCAGTCTTTCAGATACGCAGTATTTT. This gives the protein CASSLSDTQYF. The rearrangement links TRBV28 to TRBJ2-3; unclear D gene. Trimming pared 5 bases from V and 4 bases from J, leaving 4 bases between. This CDR3 spans 11 amino acids. Germline CDR1 is MDHEN and CDR2 is SYDVKM.

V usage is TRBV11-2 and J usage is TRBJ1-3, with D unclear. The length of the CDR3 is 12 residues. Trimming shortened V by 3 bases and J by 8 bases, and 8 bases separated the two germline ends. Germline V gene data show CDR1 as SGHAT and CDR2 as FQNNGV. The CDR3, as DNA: TGTGCCAGCAGCTTGCAGGCAGACACCATATATTTT. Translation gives CASSLQADTIYF.

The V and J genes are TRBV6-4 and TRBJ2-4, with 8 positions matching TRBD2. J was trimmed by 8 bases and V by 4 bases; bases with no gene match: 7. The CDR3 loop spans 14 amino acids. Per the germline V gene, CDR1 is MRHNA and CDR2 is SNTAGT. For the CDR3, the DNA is TGTGCCAGCAGTGCGTCAGCGGGAGATCACATTCAGTACTTC. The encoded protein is CASSASAGDHIQYF.

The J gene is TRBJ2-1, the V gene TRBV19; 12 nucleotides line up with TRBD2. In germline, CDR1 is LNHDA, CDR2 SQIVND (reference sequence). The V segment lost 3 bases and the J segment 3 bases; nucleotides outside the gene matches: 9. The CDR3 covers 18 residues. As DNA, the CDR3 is TGTGCCAGTAGTATTGTCAGGGTACTAGCGGGAGGCTACAATGAGCAGTTCTTC. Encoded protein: CASSIVRVLAGGYNEQFF.

Written as DNA, the CDR3 is TGTGCCAGCAGCTTACTACAGGGGGCTGGCAATCAGCCCCAGCATTTT. Translating it yields CASSLLQGAGNQPQHF. The chain combines TRBV7-2 with TRBJ1-5, with 9 bases identical to TRBD1. The length of the CDR3 is 16 residues. CDR1 and CDR2 (germline): SGHTA, FQGNSA. With 2 bases clipped from V and 2 bases from J, the junction kept 4 bases outside the gene matches.

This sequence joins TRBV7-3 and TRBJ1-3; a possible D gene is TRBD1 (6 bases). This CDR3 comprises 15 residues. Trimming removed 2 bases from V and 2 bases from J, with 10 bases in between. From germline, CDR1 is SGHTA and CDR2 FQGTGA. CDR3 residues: CASSLEGGAGNTIYF. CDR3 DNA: TGTGCCAGCAGCTTAGAGGGGGGCGCTGGAAACACCATATATTTT. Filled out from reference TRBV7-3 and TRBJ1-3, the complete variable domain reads GAGVSQTPSNKVTEKGKYVELRCDPISGHTALYWYRQSLGQGPEFLIYFQGTGAADDSGLPNDRFFAVRPEGSVSTLKIQRTERGDSAVYLCASSLEGGAGNTIYFGEGSWLTVV.

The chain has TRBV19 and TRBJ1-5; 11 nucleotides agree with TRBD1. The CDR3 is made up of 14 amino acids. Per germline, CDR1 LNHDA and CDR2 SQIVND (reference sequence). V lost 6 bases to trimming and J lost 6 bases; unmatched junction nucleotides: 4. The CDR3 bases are TGTGCCAGTAGGGGGACAGGGGGAGGTCAGCCCCAGCATTTT. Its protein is CASRGTGGGQPQHF.

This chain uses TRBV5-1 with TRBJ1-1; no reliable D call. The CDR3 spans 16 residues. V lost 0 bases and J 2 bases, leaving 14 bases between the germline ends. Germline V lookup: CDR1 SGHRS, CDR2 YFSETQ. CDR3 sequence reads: CASSLVVAGPNTEAFF. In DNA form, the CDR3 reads TGCGCCAGCAGCTTGGTTGTCGCCGGGCCAAACACTGAAGCTTTCTTT.

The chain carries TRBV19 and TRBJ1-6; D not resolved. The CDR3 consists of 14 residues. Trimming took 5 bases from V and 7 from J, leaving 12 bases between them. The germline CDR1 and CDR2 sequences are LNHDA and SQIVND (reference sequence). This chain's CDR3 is CASSQSSGNSPLHF. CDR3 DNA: TGTGCCAGTAGTCAGTCTTCAGGCAATTCACCCCTCCACTTT.

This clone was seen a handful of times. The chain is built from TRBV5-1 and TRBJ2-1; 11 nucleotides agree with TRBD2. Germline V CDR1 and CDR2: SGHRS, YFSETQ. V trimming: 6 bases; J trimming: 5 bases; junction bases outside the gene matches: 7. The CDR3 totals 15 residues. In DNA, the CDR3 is TGCGCCAGCACCCTAGCGGGGGGACTTCACAATGAGCAGTTCTTC. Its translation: CASTLAGGLHNEQFF.

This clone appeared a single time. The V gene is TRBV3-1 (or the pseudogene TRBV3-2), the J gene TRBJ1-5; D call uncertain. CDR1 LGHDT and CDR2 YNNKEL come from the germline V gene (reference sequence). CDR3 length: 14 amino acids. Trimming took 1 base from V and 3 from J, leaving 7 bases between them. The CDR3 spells CASSQGQPNQPQHF. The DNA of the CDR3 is TGTGCCAGCAGCCAAGGGCAACCCAATCAGCCCCAGCATTTT.